This T cell receptor (beta chain) came from a study of T cells after yellow fever vaccination. Whole-study findings and limits: Some clonotypes were seen in both the CD4 and the CD8 compartments. These made up a small share and likely arose from convergent recombination. Contaminating bulk clonotypes could be abundant in FACS-sorted repertoires.

For TCR, cDNA came from 5'RACE template switching, which added a universal primer site and UMIs. In TCRdb, the 5' RACE reads were re-called with MiXCR into one record per CDR3 protein. The sample carries approximately 550,000 distinct CDR3 sequences, less than 20% recorded once. This CDR3 is built from 15 residues. Germline values: CDR1 SGDLS, CDR2 YYNGEE. Trimming removed 4 bases from V and 5 bases from J; junction bases left unmatched: 10. Notes on this clonotype: Its cognate antigen is unknown.

The sequence was collected from a man under 40 who received the YFV17D yellow fever vaccine. The genes are TRBV9 and TRBJ2-7; 9 bases are shared with TRBD2. Material: PBMCs, obtained 15 days after the yellow fever booster vaccination. CDR3 bases: TGTGCCAGCAGCCTTAGCGGGAGCAACGTCCACGAGCAGTACTTC. This translates into CASSLSGSNVHEQYF.